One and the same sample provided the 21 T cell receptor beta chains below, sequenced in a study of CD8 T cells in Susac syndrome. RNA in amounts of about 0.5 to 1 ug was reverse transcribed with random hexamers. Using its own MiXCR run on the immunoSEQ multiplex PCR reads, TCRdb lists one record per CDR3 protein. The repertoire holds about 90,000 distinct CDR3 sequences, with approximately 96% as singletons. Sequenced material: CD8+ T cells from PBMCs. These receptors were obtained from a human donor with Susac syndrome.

CDR3 coding DNA: TGCAGTGCCCCGGGACAGGCTAATTACAATGAGCAGTTCTTC. As protein: CSAPGQANYNEQFF. The rearrangement joins TRBV20-1 to TRBJ2-1; 8 bases map to TRBD1. The CDR3 sequence is 14 residues long. Per the germline V gene, CDR1 is DFQATT and CDR2 is SNEGSKA (reference sequence). The trim removed 6 bases at V and 4 bases at J, leaving 8 bases unmatched.

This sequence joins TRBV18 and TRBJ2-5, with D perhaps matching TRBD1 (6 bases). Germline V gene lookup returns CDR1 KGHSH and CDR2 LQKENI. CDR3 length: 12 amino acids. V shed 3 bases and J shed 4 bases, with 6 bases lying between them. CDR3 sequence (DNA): TGTGCCAGCTCACCCAGGGGAGAGACCCAGTACTTC. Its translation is CASSPRGETQYF.

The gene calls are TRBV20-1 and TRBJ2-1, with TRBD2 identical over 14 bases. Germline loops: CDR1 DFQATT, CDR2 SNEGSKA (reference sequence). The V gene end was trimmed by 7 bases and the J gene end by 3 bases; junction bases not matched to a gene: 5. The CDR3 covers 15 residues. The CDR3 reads CSVPGTSGGYNEQFF. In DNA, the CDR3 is TGCAGTGTCCCCGGGACTAGCGGGGGCTACAATGAGCAGTTCTTC.

The CDR3 sequence is CASRSGQPPEQYF. The CDR3 DNA is TGTGCCAGCAGATCGGGACAGCCCCCCGAGCAGTACTTC. The V gene is TRBV28, the J gene TRBJ2-7, with TRBD1 identical over 7 bases. This CDR3 has 13 residues. Germline V CDR1 and CDR2: MDHEN, SYDVKM. With 6 bases clipped from V and 6 bases from J, the junction kept 8 bases outside the gene matches.

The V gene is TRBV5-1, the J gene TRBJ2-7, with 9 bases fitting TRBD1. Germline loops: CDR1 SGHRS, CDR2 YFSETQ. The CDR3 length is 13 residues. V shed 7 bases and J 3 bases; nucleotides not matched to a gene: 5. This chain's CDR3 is CASGTGTSYEQYF. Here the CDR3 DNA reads TGCGCCAGCGGGACAGGGACAAGCTACGAGCAGTACTTC. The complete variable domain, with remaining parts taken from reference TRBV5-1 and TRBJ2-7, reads KAGVTQTPRYLIKTRGQQVTLSCSPISGHRSVSWYQQTPGQGLQFLFEYFSETQRNKGNFPGRFSGRQFSNSRSEMNVSTLELGDSALYLCASGTGTSYEQYFGPGTRLTVT.

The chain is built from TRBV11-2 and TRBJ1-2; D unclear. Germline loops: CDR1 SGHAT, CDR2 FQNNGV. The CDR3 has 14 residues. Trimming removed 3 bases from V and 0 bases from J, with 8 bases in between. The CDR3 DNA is TGTGCCAGCAGCTTCTACACCCCTAACTATGGCTACACCTTC. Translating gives CASSFYTPNYGYTF. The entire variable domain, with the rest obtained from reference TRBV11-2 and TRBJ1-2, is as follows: EAGVAQSPRYKIIEKRQSVAFWCNPISGHATLYWYQQILGQGPKLLIQFQNNGVVDDSQLPKDRFSAERLKGVDSTLKIQPAKLEDSAVYLCASSFYTPNYGYTFGSGTRLTVV.

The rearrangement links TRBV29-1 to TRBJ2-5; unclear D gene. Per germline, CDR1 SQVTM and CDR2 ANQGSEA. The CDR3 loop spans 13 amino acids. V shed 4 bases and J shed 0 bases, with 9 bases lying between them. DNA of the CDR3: TGCAGCGTTGGTAGAGGACACCAAGAGACCCAGTACTTC. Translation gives CSVGRGHQETQYF.

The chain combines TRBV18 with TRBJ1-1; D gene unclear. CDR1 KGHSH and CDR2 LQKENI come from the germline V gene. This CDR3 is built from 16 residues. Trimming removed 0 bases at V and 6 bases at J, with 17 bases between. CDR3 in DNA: TGTGCCAGCTCACCACCGAGGCTCGTGGACCCCCCTGAAGCTTTCTTT. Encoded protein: CASSPPRLVDPPEAFF.

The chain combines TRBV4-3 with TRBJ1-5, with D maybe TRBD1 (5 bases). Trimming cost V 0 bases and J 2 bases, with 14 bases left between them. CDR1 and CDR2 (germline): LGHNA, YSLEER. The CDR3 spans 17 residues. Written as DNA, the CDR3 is TGCGCCAGCAGCCAAGATGTCGGCAGGGAGGGCAATCAGCCCCAGCATTTT. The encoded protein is CASSQDVGREGNQPQHF.

The CDR3 bases are TGCGCCAGCAGCCAAGTGAATCAGGCGCAAGAGACCCAGTACTTC. Its translation is CASSQVNQAQETQYF. This chain connects TRBV4-3 to TRBJ2-5; no firm D call. V gave up 1 base and J gave up 2 bases, with 11 bases separating them. CDR1 is LGHNA and CDR2 is YSLEER in the germline V gene. The CDR3 contains 15 residues.

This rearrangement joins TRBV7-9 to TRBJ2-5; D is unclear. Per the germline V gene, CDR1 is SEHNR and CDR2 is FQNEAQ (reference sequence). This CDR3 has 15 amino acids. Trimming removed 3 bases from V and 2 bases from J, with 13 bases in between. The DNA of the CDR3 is TGTGCCAGCAGCTTTCCGGCGGTGTTTCAAGAGACCCAGTACTTC. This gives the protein CASSFPAVFQETQYF.

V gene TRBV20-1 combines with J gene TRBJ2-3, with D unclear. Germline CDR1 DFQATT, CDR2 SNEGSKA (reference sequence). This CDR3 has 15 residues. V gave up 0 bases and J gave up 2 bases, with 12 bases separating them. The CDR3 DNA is TGCAGTGCTAGAGATCCGAAGGCCTACACAGATACGCAGTATTTT. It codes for CSARDPKAYTDTQYF.

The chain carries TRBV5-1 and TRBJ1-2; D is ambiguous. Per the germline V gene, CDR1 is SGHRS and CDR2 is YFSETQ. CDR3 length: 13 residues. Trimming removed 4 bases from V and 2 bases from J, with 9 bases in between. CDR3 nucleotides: TGCGCCAGCAGCCTCGACACCAACTATGGCTACACCTTC. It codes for CASSLDTNYGYTF. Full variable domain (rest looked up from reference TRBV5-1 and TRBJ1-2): KAGVTQTPRYLIKTRGQQVTLSCSPISGHRSVSWYQQTPGQGLQFLFEYFSETQRNKGNFPGRFSGRQFSNSRSEMNVSTLELGDSALYLCASSLDTNYGYTFGSGTRLTVV.

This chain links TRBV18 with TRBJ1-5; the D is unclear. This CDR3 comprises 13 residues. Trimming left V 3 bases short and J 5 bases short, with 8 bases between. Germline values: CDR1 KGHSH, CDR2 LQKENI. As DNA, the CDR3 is TGTGCCAGCTCACCCCTCGAAGATCAGCCCCAGCATTTT. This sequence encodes CASSPLEDQPQHF.

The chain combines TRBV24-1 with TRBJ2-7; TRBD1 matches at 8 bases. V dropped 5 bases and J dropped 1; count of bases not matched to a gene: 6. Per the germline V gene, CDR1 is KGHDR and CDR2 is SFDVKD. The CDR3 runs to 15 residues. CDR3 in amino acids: CATSAGRGPSYEQYF. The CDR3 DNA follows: TGTGCCACCAGTGCGGGCAGGGGGCCTTCCTACGAGCAGTACTTC.

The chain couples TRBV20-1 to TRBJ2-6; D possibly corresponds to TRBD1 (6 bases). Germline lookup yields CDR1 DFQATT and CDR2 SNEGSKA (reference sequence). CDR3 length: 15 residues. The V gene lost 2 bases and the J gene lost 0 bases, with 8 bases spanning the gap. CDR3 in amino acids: CSARQGNSGANVLTF. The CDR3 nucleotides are TGCAGTGCTAGACAGGGGAACTCTGGGGCCAACGTCCTGACTTTC.

Here the CDR3 DNA reads TGTGCCAGCAGCTTAGCGTGGGGTGGCAATCAGCCCCAGCATTTT. Translation gives CASSLAWGGNQPQHF. V and J are TRBV11-2 and TRBJ1-5; D gene uncertain. Trimming left V 1 base short and J 2 bases short, with 9 bases between. Germline V gene lookup returns CDR1 SGHAT and CDR2 FQNNGV. The CDR3 spans 15 residues.

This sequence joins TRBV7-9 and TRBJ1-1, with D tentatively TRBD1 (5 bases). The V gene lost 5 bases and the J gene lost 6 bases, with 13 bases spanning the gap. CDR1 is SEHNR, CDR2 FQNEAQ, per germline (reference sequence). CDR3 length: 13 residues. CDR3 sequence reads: CASSRRDGPEAFF. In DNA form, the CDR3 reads TGTGCCAGCAGCCGCCGGGACGGACCTGAAGCTTTCTTT.

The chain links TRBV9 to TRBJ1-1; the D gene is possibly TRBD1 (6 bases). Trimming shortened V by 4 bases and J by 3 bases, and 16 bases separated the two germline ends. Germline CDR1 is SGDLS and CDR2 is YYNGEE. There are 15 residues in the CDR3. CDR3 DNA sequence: TGTGCCAGCAGCCCGACCGGGGGCGCGGACACTGAAGCTTTCTTT. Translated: CASSPTGGADTEAFF.

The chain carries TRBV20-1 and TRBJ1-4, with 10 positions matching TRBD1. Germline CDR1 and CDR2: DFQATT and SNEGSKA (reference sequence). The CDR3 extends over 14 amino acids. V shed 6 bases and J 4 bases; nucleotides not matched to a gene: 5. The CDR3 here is CSAAGTGVNEKLFF. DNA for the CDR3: TGCAGTGCAGCCGGGACAGGGGTTAATGAAAAACTGTTTTTT.

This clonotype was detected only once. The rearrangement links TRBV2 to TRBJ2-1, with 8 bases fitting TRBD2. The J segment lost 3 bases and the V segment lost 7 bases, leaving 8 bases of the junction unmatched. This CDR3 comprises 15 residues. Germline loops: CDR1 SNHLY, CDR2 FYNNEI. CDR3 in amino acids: CASTINGGDYNEQFF. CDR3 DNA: TGTGCCAGCACCATAAACGGGGGGGACTACAATGAGCAGTTCTTC.